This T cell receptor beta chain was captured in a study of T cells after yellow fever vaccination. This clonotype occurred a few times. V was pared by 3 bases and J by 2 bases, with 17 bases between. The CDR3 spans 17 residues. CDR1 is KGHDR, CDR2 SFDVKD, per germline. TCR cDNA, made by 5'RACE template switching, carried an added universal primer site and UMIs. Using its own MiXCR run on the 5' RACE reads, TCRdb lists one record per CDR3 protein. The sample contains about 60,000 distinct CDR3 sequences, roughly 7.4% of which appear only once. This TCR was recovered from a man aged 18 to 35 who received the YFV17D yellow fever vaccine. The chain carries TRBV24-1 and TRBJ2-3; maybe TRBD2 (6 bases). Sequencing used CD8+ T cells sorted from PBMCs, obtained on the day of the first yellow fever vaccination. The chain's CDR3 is CATSDRDFLSSTDTQYF. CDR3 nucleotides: TGTGCCACCAGTGATCGGGACTTCCTGTCCTCCACAGATACGCAGTATTTT.